This T cell receptor (beta chain) is from a study of blood T cell repertoires in COVID-19. Produced via immunoSEQ multiplex PCR; TCRdb's table is partial and in-frame only. The table records a few hundred thousand clones, 75% to 90% of them present only once. Germline V gene data show CDR1 as MNHEY and CDR2 as SVGAGI. V lost 6 bases to trimming and J lost 7 bases, with 13 bases between them. CDR3 length equals 14 residues. The receptor was derived from a woman in her 70s with COVID-19, enrolled during active disease. Sequencing used peripheral blood. The genes are TRBV6-5 and TRBJ1-6; the D gene is possibly TRBD1 (6 bases). The CDR3 DNA follows: TGTGCCAGCAGGTTCATGGGGGCGAATTCACCCCTCCACTTT. Its protein product is CASRFMGANSPLHF.